This paragraph reports one TCR beta chain. The sample comes from a study of T-cell memory formation after mild COVID-19. This CDR3 region has 14 residues. Germline values: CDR1 ENHRY, CDR2 SYGVKD. V lost 10 bases and J lost 4; bases outside the gene matches: 10. TCRdb fed the 5' RACE reads into MiXCR, producing one record per CDR3 protein. The top ten hold around 8.1% of the sample, which has about 430,000 distinct CDR3 sequences, 20% to 25% seen once. Source material: PBMCs or a T cell subset sorted from them (not recorded which). The gene calls are TRBV10-3 and TRBJ2-7; 10 bases line up with TRBD1. The receptor's source is an adult woman who had mild COVID-19 (a few samples of this study predate the infection). Cell type and time point are not known. CDR3 bases: TGTGCCACGGAGCGGGGGACAGGGGATTACGAGCAGTACTTC. This gives the protein CATERGTGDYEQYF.